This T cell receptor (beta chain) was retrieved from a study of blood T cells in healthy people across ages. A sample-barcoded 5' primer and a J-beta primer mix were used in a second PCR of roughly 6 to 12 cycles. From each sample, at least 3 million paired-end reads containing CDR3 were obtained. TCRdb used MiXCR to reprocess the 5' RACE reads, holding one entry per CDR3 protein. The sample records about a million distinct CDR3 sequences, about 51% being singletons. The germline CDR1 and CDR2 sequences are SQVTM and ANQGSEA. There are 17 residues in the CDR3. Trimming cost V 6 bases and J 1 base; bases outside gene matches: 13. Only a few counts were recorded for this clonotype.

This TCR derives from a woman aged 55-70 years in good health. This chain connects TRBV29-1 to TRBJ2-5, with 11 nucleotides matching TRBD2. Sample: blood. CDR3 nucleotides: TGCAGCGTCGGCAGACTAGCGGGGCCAGCCTTCCAAGAGACCCAGTACTTC. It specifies CSVGRLAGPAFQETQYF.